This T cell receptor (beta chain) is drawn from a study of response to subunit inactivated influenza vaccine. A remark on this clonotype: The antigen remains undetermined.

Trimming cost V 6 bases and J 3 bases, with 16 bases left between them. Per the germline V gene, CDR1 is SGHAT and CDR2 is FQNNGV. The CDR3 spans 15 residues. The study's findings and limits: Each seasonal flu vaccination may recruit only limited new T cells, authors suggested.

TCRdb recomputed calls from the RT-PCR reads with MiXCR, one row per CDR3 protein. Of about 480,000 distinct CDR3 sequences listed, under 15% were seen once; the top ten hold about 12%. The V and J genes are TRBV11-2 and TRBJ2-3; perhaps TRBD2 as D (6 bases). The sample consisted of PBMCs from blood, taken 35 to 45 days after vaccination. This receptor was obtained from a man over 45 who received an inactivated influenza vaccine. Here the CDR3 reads CASRRSGQRTDTQYF. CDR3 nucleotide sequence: TGTGCCAGCAGACGGAGCGGGCAACGGACAGATACGCAGTATTTT.